Listed below are T cell receptor beta chains from one sample, sequenced in a study of T cells in tuberculosis. Repertoires were generated with immunoSEQ multiplex PCR, while TCRdb's copy carries only in-frame clones and drops some. Of tens of thousands of clones detected, around nine tenths appear once; the ten largest clones hold roughly 15%. The source material was PBMCs. Receptor source: a donor aged 5-35 years with latent tuberculosis or without tuberculosis infection. Some clones in this sample may be carry-over from other donors' samples. The CDR3 runs from the conserved cysteine through the conserved F or W. A D gene is named only where the DNA matches it firmly. Clone size appears in some rows only: once, few, many, or a class for an expanded clone.

j_call,clone_size,v_call,d_call,cdr3_nt,cdr3_aa
TRBJ2-6,.,TRBV29-1,.,TGCAGCGTTGAACCGGGGCAGGGGCGGCCTGGGGCCAACGTCCTGACTTTC,CSVEPGQGRPGANVLTF
TRBJ2-2,.,TRBV2,TRBD1,TGTGCCACCTCGACAGGGTACAACACCGGGGAGCTGTTTTTT,CATSTGYNTGELFF
TRBJ2-7,.,TRBV7-2,.,TGTGCCAGCAGCTTTGGGGGCACCTACGAGCAGTACTTC,CASSFGGTYEQYF
TRBJ1-2,.,TRBV7-2,TRBD1,TGTGCCAGCAGCGCGGGACAGGGTGTACACCTTTTAGAGTATGGCTACACCTTC,CASSAGQGVHLLEYGYTF
TRBJ1-1,.,TRBV7-9,.,TGTGCCAGCAGCCCATCGTGGGGAGCCACTGAAGCTTTCTTT,CASSPSWGATEAFF
TRBJ2-7,.,TRBV30,TRBD2,TGTGCCTGGAGCGGCCGGGGACTAGCTCCCTCCTACGAGCAGTACTTC,CAWSGRGLAPSYEQYF
TRBJ2-3,.,TRBV29-1,TRBD1,TGCAGCGTTGGGGTATCAGGGGGCTCGGATACGCAGTATTTT,CSVGVSGGSDTQYF
TRBJ2-7,.,TRBV5-1,TRBD2,TGCGCCAGCAGCTCACTAGCGGGAGGGCCATGGGAGCAGTACTTC,CASSSLAGGPWEQYF
TRBJ2-3,.,TRBV10-3,TRBD2,TGTGCCATCAGTTCGGGGAAGCGGGGGAGAACAGATACGCAGTATTTT,CAISSGKRGRTDTQYF
TRBJ2-1,.,TRBV29-1,.,TGCAGCGGTACAGGGCCGTCCTACAATGAGCAGTTCTTC,CSGTGPSYNEQFF
TRBJ2-7,.,TRBV7-8,.,TGTGCCAGCAGCCGCAGGGGTTCCTACGAGCAGTACTTC,CASSRRGSYEQYF
TRBJ2-1,.,TRBV27,TRBD1,TGTGCCAGCAGTTTGGAGGGGGACAGGGCCTACAATGAGCAGTTCTTC,CASSLEGDRAYNEQFF
TRBJ2-1,.,TRBV29-1,TRBD2,TGCAGCCCAACTAGCGGCTACAATGAGCAGTTCTTC,CSPTSGYNEQFF
TRBJ1-2,.,TRBV11-2,.,TGTGCCAGCAGCTTCCCGGGTGGGAGCGACACCTTC,CASSFPGGSDTF
TRBJ2-7,.,TRBV7-3,TRBD1,TGTGCCAGCAGCTGGACAGGGGGTAGCGAGCAGTACTTC,CASSWTGGSEQYF
TRBJ2-1,.,TRBV14,TRBD2,TGTGCCAGCAGCCCCCGTCGTTCGGGGGGTGGATACAATGAGCAGTTCTTC,CASSPRRSGGGYNEQFF
TRBJ1-3,.,TRBV7-2,.,TGTGCCAGCAGCCCAAGACCCTTGGCCAGGGAAAAGGAAAACACCATATATTTT,CASSPRPLAREKENTIYF
TRBJ1-1,.,TRBV5-1,.,TGCGCCAGCCGAGGGTTGGTGAACACTGAAGCTTTCTTT,CASRGLVNTEAFF
TRBJ2-3,.,TRBV4-1,.,TGCGCCAGCAGCCATCCAGCGGATACGCAGTATTTT,CASSHPADTQYF
TRBJ2-1,.,TRBV27,TRBD1,TGTGCCAGCAGTGGACCCCGGACAGGGTTTGGGAATGAGCAGTTCTTC,CASSGPRTGFGNEQFF
TRBJ2-1,.,TRBV25-1,TRBD1,TGTGCCAGCAGTGCACTTCCACAGGGGTACGCCTACAATGAGCAGTTCTTC,CASSALPQGYAYNEQFF
TRBJ1-1,.,TRBV2,.,TGTGCCAGCAAGAGGGAGTTGAACACTGAAGCTTTCTTT,CASKRELNTEAFF
TRBJ1-5,.,TRBV9,.,TGTGCCAGCAGCGTAGTGCGACAGCCCCAGCATTTT,CASSVVRQPQHF
TRBJ1-5,once,TRBV19,.,TGTGCCAGTAGTATTTCTCTAAATCAGCCCCAGCATTTT,CASSISLNQPQHF
TRBJ1-2,.,TRBV30,.,TGTGCCTGGGAACCTGGCTTGGAGTCGGGCTACACCTTC,CAWEPGLESGYTF
TRBJ2-3,.,TRBV10-2,.,TGCGCCAGCAGTGAGTCGAAATACTTAGACTCGGATACGCAGTATTTT,CASSESKYLDSDTQYF
TRBJ1-3,.,TRBV30,.,TGTGCCTGGAAGCTCCGGTCGGACACCATATATTTT,CAWKLRSDTIYF
TRBJ2-1,.,TRBV14,TRBD2,TGTGCCAGCAGCCAATTGCCGGGACTAGCGGGCTGGGAGCAGTTCTTC,CASSQLPGLAGWEQFF
TRBJ2-3,once,TRBV11-2,.,TGTGCCAGCAGCTTAAGCCTAGCGTCAGAGACAGATACGCAGTATTTT,CASSLSLASETDTQYF
TRBJ1-1,.,TRBV29-1,.,TGCAGCGTTGATACCGGAGCTTTCTTT,CSVDTGAFF
TRBJ2-1,.,TRBV19,.,TGTGCCAGTAATTCGGGGGAAGGTGGTGAGCAGTTCTTC,CASNSGEGGEQFF
TRBJ2-7,.,TRBV7-9,TRBD2,TGTGCCAGCAGCTTGGCGGGACTAGCGGGAGAGCAGTACTTC,CASSLAGLAGEQYF
TRBJ2-1,once,TRBV19,TRBD2,TGTGCCAGTAGCGGGAGGCCTAGCAATGAGCAGTTCTTC,CASSGRPSNEQFF
TRBJ1-1,.,TRBV5-4,.,TGTGCCAGCAGCTTGGATAGGGGCACTGAAGCTTTCTTT,CASSLDRGTEAFF
TRBJ1-2,.,TRBV29-1,.,TGCAGCGACGTAGACAGGATGGAGTCCCAGGGCTACACCTTC,CSDVDRMESQGYTF
TRBJ1-6,.,TRBV7-9,.,TGTGCCAGCAGCTTAGGGGGGAGGGGGATCACCTATAATTCACCCCTCCACTTT,CASSLGGRGITYNSPLHF
TRBJ2-7,.,TRBV10-3,TRBD1,TGTGCCATCAGTGATTCGGGACAGCCGTACTTC,CAISDSGQPYF
TRBJ1-1,.,TRBV29-1,.,TGCAGCGTTGAAGATCGAGTCCTAAGAGAAGCTTTCTTT,CSVEDRVLREAFF
TRBJ1-1,.,TRBV27,.,TGTGCCAGCAGTTTGATCGGGAACACTGAAGCTTTCTTT,CASSLIGNTEAFF
TRBJ2-1,.,TRBV5-1,.,TGCGCCAGCAGCTCTCCTAGTTACGGCTACAATGAGCAGTTCTTC,CASSSPSYGYNEQFF
TRBJ2-7,.,TRBV9,.,TGTGCCAGCAGCGTAGCTCCGGCAGGGCCACAGCAGTACTTC,CASSVAPAGPQQYF
TRBJ2-7,.,TRBV19,TRBD1,TGTGCCAGTAGTCGCGTAAAAAGGGGGACAGGGCACTACGAGCAGTACTTC,CASSRVKRGTGHYEQYF
TRBJ2-1,.,TRBV25-1,.,TGTGCCAGCAGTGAATTAGCGGACGGCCACAATGAGCAGTTCTTC,CASSELADGHNEQFF
TRBJ2-7,.,TRBV4-3,TRBD1,TGCGCCAGCAGCCAAGGGGACAGGCTCTCCTACGAGCAGTACTTC,CASSQGDRLSYEQYF
TRBJ1-1,.,TRBV29-1,.,TGCAGCGTTGAGCTGCAGGCCCCGCGGAGGACTGAAGCTTTCTTT,CSVELQAPRRTEAFF
TRBJ1-2,.,TRBV29-1,.,TGCAGCGTTGAAGCAGGGATTGGGAACTATGGCTACACCTTC,CSVEAGIGNYGYTF
TRBJ2-5,few,TRBV18,TRBD2,TGTGCCAGCTCACCGGGACTAGCGGATCAAGAGACCCAGTACTTC,CASSPGLADQETQYF
TRBJ1-5,.,TRBV6-4,.,TGTGCCAGCAGTGTCGAGAGCAATCAGCCCCAGCATTTT,CASSVESNQPQHF
TRBJ1-2,.,TRBV6-5,.,TGTGCCAGCAGTTACGACAGTAACTATGGCTACACCTTC,CASSYDSNYGYTF
TRBJ1-4,once,TRBV2,TRBD1,TGTGCCAGCAGTGAAACGCTCCCGCGGGGGACAGGGGGTAATGAAAAACTGTTTTTT,CASSETLPRGTGGNEKLFF
TRBJ2-5,.,TRBV5-3,TRBD1,TGTGCCAGAAGCCACCAGGACAGGGCCCCTCAAGAGACCCAGTACTTC,CARSHQDRAPQETQYF
TRBJ1-3,.,TRBV13,.,TGTGCCAGCAGCCCGGCCAACAGGGAAAACACCATATATTTT,CASSPANRENTIYF
TRBJ1-2,.,TRBV6-5,TRBD1,TGTGCCAGCAGCGTCAGGACAGGGGGTGGCTACACCTTC,CASSVRTGGGYTF
TRBJ2-7,.,TRBV19,TRBD1,TGTGCCAGTAGTCCGAGGGACAGGTCCTACGAGCAGTACTTC,CASSPRDRSYEQYF
TRBJ2-5,few,TRBV2,.,TGTGCCAGCAGTGTCCAGGGAGGAGAGACCCAGTACTTC,CASSVQGGETQYF